A selection of T cell receptor beta chains follows, all from one sample in a study of PD-1 blockade in classical Hodgkin lymphoma. Measured with immunoSEQ multiplex PCR; TCRdb has only the in-frame clones, and not every one. The sample carries under 20,000 clones, around 84% recorded once. This material consisted of peripheral blood mononuclear cells (PBMCs), taken at baseline. These TCRs come from a human donor with classical Hodgkin lymphoma. Each CDR3 is given with its conserved first and last residue. The D gene is left open where the match is weak. Clone sizes are given selectively: once, few, many, or a class where the clone is expanded.

CDR3nt | CDR3aa | abundance | d_gene | j_gene | v_gene
TGCGCCAGCAGTGGGGGCCTAACTGGCCAGGAGGCCCAGTACTTC | CASSGGLTGQEAQYF | - | - | TRBJ2-5 | TRBV10-1
TGTGCCAGCACCCGACAGGCGAACACCGGGGAGCTGTTTTTT | CASTRQANTGELFF | - | - | TRBJ2-2 | TRBV6-6
TGTGCCAGTAGTATCCTTGGGGCTTACGAGCAGTACTTC | CASSILGAYEQYF | - | - | TRBJ2-7 | TRBV19
TGTGCCAGCAGCTTGGGTAGTACCTCCCAGAACACCATATATTTT | CASSLGSTSQNTIYF | - | - | TRBJ1-3 | TRBV5-4
TGTGCCAGCAGTTACCGGCAGGGGATCTACAATGAGCAGTTCTTC | CASSYRQGIYNEQFF | - | - | TRBJ2-1 | TRBV6-5
TGTGCCAGCAGCTCCCTGGGCCCGAGTGCCGGGGAGCTGTTTTTT | CASSSLGPSAGELFF | once | - | TRBJ2-2 | TRBV7-6
TGTGCCAGCAGTTTTTCAGTGAGGGGGGAAAAACTGTTTTTT | CASSFSVRGEKLFF | - | - | TRBJ1-4 | TRBV28
TGTGCCAGCAGTGAATTACTGCAGGCTGGTGAGCAGTTCTTC | CASSELLQAGEQFF | - | - | TRBJ2-1 | TRBV25-1
TGTGCCAGTAGTGGACGGGACAGCTCTGGGGCCAACGTCCTGACTTTC | CASSGRDSSGANVLTF | few | TRBD1 | TRBJ2-6 | TRBV19
TGTGCCAGCAGTGGGGGGGACAGTGTTCTTGTCTACGAGCAGTACTTC | CASSGGDSVLVYEQYF | - | - | TRBJ2-7 | TRBV28
TGTGCCAGCAGCCCTCAGGCCGGGAGGGAGACCCAGTACTTC | CASSPQAGRETQYF | - | TRBD2 | TRBJ2-5 | TRBV7-9
TGTGCCAGCTCACCGCGAGGGGCGGATAATGAAAAACTGTTTTTT | CASSPRGADNEKLFF | - | - | TRBJ1-4 | TRBV18
TGCGCCAGCAGTCAGGCGCCGGGACACCGGAACACTGAAGCTTTCTTT | CASSQAPGHRNTEAFF | - | - | TRBJ1-1 | TRBV23-1
TGTGCCAGCAGTTATGGCGGAACCTACGAGCAGTACTTC | CASSYGGTYEQYF | once | - | TRBJ2-7 | TRBV6-5
TGTGCCAGCAGCCCCGTGGCACCTGAAGAGACCCAGTACTTC | CASSPVAPEETQYF | - | - | TRBJ2-5 | TRBV13
TGTGCCAGCAGCTTCCCGGACAGGGGGAGGGCTAATGAAAAACTGTTTTTT | CASSFPDRGRANEKLFF | - | TRBD1 | TRBJ1-4 | TRBV11-1
TGTGCCAGCAGCTTGAGTCCTATGGAGGGGTGGCAAGAGACCCAGTACTTC | CASSLSPMEGWQETQYF | - | - | TRBJ2-5 | TRBV7-2
TGTGCCAGCAGCCTGTGGCGGGGCCCGCAGTTCTTC | CASSLWRGPQFF | - | - | TRBJ2-1 | TRBV7-9
TGTGCCAGCAGTTTATATCTGGCCTCCCTCCCGAGGGAGCAGTACTTC | CASSLYLASLPREQYF | - | - | TRBJ2-7 | TRBV27
TGTGCCAGCAGCGCCGGGGGCAACTGGGAAACTGAAGCTTTCTTT | CASSAGGNWETEAFF | - | - | TRBJ1-1 | TRBV9
TGTGCCAGCAGTTTTGGTAGCGAGACCCAGTACTTC | CASSFGSETQYF | - | - | TRBJ2-5 | TRBV5-4
TGCGCCAGCAGCCGCAACCGGGCGAATTATGAGCAGTTCTTC | CASSRNRANYEQFF | - | - | TRBJ2-1 | TRBV4-1
TGTGCCAGCAGTTATGGGGGGGGCCGCACAGATACGCAGTATTTT | CASSYGGGRTDTQYF | - | - | TRBJ2-3 | TRBV6-5
TGTGCCAGCAGCTTTGTTGGTCGGGGACAGAATCAGCCCCAGCATTTT | CASSFVGRGQNQPQHF | few | TRBD1 | TRBJ1-5 | TRBV7-2
TGTGCCAGCAGCTTAGTTGGGACATTGCTTAATGAGCAGTTCTTC | CASSLVGTLLNEQFF | - | - | TRBJ2-1 | TRBV7-9
TGTGCCAGCAGGAGGACTGGGCTCGGCACAGATACGCAGTATTTT | CASRRTGLGTDTQYF | - | - | TRBJ2-3 | TRBV6-5
TGTGCCAGCATGGAGAGTGAGGGCTATGGCTACACCTTC | CASMESEGYGYTF | once | - | TRBJ1-2 | TRBV2
TGTGCCAGTAGTATAACCGGACAGGTAGACGAGCAGTACTTC | CASSITGQVDEQYF | - | TRBD1 | TRBJ2-7 | TRBV19
TGTGCCAGCTCACCGGCGAGGGGGTCCTACAATGAGCAGTTCTTC | CASSPARGSYNEQFF | - | - | TRBJ2-1 | TRBV18
TGTGCCAGCAGTTTTTTTAGGGAAATGAACACTGAAGCTTTCTTT | CASSFFREMNTEAFF | - | - | TRBJ1-1 | TRBV28
TGTGCCAGCAGCTTTGTCCCTACCGAGCAGTTCTTC | CASSFVPTEQFF | - | - | TRBJ2-1 | TRBV7-9
TGTGCCAGCCGGGGCAATGAGCAGTTCTTC | CASRGNEQFF | once | - | TRBJ2-1 | TRBV2
TGTGCCAGCAGTTTGGGCAGCAAACTACAAGAGACCCAGTACTTC | CASSLGSKLQETQYF | - | - | TRBJ2-5 | TRBV27
TGTGCCAGCACCCTATGGGGACAGGGAACCGGGGAGCTGTTTTTT | CASTLWGQGTGELFF | - | TRBD1 | TRBJ2-2 | TRBV11-1
TGTGCCAGCAGCCAAGGCCGGCTGCTAATAACCTACGAGCAGTACTTC | CASSQGRLLITYEQYF | - | - | TRBJ2-7 | TRBV4-2
TGCGCCAGCAGCCAAGAGGGACAGGGGCCCTACGAGCAGTACTTC | CASSQEGQGPYEQYF | few | TRBD1 | TRBJ2-7 | TRBV4-3
TGTGCTAGTGGTTCGGCCGCCTTATGGGACTATGGCTACACCTTC | CASGSAALWDYGYTF | - | - | TRBJ1-2 | TRBV12-5
TGTGCCAGCAGCCAAGCCTCTGAGGGGGTTGGTGAAAAACTGTTTTTT | CASSQASEGVGEKLFF | - | - | TRBJ1-4 | TRBV4-2
TGTGCCAGCAGCGTAGGGACTAGCGGGGGCCTTGAAGAGACCCAGTACTTC | CASSVGTSGGLEETQYF | - | TRBD2 | TRBJ2-5 | TRBV5-4
TGTGCCACCAGCGGCGGGACTAGCGGGTCAAATGAGCAGTTCTTC | CATSGGTSGSNEQFF | - | TRBD2 | TRBJ2-1 | TRBV15
TGTGCCAGCAGCGGGTGGGACAGCGGAAACACCATATATTTT | CASSGWDSGNTIYF | - | TRBD1 | TRBJ1-3 | TRBV27
TGTGCCAGCAGTTCTCCGGGACAGGGCACAGATACGCAGTATTTT | CASSSPGQGTDTQYF | - | TRBD1 | TRBJ2-3 | TRBV28